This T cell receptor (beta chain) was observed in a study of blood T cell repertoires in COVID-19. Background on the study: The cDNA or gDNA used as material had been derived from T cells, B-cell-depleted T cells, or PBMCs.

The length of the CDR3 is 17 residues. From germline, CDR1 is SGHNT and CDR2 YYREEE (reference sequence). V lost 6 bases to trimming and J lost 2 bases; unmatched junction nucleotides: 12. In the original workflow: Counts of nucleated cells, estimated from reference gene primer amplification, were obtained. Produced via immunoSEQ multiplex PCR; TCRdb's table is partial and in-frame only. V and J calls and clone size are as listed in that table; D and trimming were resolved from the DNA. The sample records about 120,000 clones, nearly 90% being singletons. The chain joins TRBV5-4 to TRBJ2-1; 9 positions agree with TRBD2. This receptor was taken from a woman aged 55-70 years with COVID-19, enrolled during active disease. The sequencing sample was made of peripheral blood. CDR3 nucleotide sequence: TGTGCCAGCACCCCCCCGGGCAGCGGGGGGCCCTACAATGAGCAGTTCTTC. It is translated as CASTPPGSGGPYNEQFF.